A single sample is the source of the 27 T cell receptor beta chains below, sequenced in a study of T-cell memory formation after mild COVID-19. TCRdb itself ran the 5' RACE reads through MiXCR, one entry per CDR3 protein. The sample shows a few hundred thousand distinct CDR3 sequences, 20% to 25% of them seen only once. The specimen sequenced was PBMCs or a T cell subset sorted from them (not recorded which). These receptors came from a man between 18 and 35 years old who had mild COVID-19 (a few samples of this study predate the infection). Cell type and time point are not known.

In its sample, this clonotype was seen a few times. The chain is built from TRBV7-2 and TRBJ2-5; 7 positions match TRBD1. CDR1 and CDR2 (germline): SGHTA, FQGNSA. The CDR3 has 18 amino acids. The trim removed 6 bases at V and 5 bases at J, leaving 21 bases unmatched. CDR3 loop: CASSTPETGPFDGETQYF. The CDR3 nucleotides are TGTGCCAGCAGTACTCCCGAGACAGGGCCGTTTGATGGGGAGACCCAGTACTTC.

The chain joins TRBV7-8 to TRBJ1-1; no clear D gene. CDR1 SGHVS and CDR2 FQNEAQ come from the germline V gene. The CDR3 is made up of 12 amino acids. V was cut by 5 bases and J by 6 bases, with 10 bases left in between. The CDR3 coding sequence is TGTGCCAGCAGCCGGGATCGCTCTGAAGCTTTCTTT. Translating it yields CASSRDRSEAFF.

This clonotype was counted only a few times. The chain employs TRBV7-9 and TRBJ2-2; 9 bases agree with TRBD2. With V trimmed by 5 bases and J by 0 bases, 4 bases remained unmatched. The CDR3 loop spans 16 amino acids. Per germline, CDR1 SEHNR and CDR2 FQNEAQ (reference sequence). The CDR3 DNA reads TGTGCCAGCAGCCCGAAGCGGGGGGCGAACACCGGGGAGCTGTTTTTT. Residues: CASSPKRGANTGELFF.

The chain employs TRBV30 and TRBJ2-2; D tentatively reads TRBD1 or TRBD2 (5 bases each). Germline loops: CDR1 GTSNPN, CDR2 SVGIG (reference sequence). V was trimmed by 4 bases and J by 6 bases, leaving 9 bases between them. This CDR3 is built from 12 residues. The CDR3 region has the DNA TGTGCCTGGACGAGGGGCGCCGGGGAGCTGTTTTTT. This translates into CAWTRGAGELFF.

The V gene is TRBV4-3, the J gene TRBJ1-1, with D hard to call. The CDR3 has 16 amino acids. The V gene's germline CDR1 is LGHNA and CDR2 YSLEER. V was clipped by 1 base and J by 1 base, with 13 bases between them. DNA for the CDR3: TGCGCCAGCAGCCAAGCTCCCCAAGGAGGGAACACTGAAGCTTTCTTT. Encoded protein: CASSQAPQGGNTEAFF.

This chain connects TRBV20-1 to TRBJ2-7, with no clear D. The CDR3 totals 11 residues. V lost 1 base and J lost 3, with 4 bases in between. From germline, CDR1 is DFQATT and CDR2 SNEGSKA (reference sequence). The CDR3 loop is CSARGIYEQYV. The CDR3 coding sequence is TGCAGTGCTAGAGGTATCTACGAGCAGTACGTC.

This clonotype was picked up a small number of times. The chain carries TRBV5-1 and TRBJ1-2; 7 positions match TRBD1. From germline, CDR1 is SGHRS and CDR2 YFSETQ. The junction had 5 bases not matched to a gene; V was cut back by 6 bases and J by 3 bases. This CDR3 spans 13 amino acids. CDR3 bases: TGCGCCAGCAATCCAGACAGGGACTATGGCTACACCTTC. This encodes CASNPDRDYGYTF.

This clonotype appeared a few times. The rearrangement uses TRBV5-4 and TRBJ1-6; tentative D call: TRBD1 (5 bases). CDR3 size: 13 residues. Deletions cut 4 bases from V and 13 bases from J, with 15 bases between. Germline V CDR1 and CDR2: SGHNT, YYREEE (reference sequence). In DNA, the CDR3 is TGTGCCAGCAGCCGGGGGGGGGACCCTCCCCTCCACTTT. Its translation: CASSRGGDPPLHF.

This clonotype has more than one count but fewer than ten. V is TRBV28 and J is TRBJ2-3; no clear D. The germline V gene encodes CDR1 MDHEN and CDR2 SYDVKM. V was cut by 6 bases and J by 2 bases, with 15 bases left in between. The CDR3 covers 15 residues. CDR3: CASRLQFTYTDTQYF. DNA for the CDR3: TGTGCCAGCAGATTACAGTTTACCTACACAGATACGCAGTATTTT.

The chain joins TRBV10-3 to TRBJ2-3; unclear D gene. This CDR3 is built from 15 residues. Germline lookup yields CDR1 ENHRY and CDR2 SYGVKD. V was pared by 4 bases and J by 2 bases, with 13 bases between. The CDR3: CAISVGITPTDTQYF. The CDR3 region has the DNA TGTGCCATCAGTGTAGGTATAACTCCCACAGATACGCAGTATTTT.

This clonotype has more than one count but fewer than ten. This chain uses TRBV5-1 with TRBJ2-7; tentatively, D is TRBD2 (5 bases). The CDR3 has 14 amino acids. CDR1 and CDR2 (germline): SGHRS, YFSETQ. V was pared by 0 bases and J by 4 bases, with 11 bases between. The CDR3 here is CASSLADGSYEQYF. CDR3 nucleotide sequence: TGCGCCAGCAGCTTGGCCGATGGGAGTTACGAGCAGTACTTC.

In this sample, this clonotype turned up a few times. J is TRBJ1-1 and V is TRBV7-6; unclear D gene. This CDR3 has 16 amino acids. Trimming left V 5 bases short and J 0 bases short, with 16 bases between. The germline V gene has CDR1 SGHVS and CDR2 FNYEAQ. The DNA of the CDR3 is TGTGCCAGCAGCCCCTATGGGAGGGCGATGAACACTGAAGCTTTCTTT. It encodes CASSPYGRAMNTEAFF.

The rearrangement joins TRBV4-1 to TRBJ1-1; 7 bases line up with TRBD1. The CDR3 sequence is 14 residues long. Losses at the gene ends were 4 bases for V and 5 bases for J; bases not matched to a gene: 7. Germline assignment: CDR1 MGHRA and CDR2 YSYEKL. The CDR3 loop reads CASSPPTGTTEAFF. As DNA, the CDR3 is TGCGCCAGCAGCCCCCCGACAGGGACAACTGAAGCTTTCTTT.

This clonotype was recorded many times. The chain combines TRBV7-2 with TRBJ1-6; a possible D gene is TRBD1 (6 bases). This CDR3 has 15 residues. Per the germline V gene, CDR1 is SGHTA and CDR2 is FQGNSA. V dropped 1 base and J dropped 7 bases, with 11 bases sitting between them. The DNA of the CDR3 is TGTGCCAGCAGCTTAGTTGGGGGGGCAAATTCACCCCTCCACTTT. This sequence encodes CASSLVGGANSPLHF.

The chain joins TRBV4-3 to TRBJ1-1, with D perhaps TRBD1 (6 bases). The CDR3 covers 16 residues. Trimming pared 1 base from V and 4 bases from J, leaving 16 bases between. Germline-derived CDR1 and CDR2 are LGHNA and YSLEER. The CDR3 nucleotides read TGCGCCAGCAGCCAAGGGGGTCGGACAGTACTCACTGAAGCTTTCTTT. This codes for CASSQGGRTVLTEAFF.

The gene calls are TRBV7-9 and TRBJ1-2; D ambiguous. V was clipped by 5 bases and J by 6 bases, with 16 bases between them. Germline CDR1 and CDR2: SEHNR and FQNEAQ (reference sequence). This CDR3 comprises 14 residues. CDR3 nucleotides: TGTGCCAGCAGCCCCGCGAGAACGGCCCATGGCTACACCTTC. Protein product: CASSPARTAHGYTF.

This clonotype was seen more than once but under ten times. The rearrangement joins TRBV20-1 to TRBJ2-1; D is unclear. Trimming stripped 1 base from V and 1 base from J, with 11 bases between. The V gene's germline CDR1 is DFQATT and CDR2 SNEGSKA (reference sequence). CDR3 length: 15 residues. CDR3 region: CSARVSGRSYNEQFF. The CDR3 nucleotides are TGCAGTGCTAGAGTTTCTGGACGGTCCTACAATGAGCAGTTCTTC.

The chain's CDR3 is CASADRGGPPQHF. Written as DNA, the CDR3 is TGTGCCAGCGCCGACAGGGGTGGTCCGCCCCAGCATTTT. The chain couples TRBV6-2 or TRBV6-3 to TRBJ1-5; 8 nucleotides line up with TRBD1. The length of the CDR3 is 13 residues. Germline V lookup: CDR1 MNHEY, CDR2 SVGEGT. V was clipped by 8 bases and J by 9 bases; unmatched bases: 9.

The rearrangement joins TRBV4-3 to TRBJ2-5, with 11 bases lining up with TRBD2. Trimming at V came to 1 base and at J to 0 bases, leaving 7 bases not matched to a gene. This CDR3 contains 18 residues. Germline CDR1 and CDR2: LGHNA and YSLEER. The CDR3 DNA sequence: TGCGCCAGCAGCCAAGGTGGCCTAGCGGGGGGAAACCAAGAGACCCAGTACTTC. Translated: CASSQGGLAGGNQETQYF.

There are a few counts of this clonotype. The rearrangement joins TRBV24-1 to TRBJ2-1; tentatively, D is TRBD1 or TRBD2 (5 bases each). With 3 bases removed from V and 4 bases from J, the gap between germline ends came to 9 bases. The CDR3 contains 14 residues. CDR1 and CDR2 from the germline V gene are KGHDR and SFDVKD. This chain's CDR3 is CATSDPGRYNEQFF. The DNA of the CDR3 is TGTGCCACCAGTGATCCGGGACGTTACAATGAGCAGTTCTTC.

CDR3: CASSQVLQGHYGYTF. The CDR3 DNA sequence: TGTGCCAGCAGCCAAGTCCTCCAGGGGCACTATGGCTACACCTTC. V is TRBV4-2 and J is TRBJ1-2; D perhaps matches TRBD1 (6 bases). Deletions cut 1 base from V and 3 bases from J, with 12 bases between. Germline lookup yields CDR1 LGHNA and CDR2 YNFKEQ. CDR3 length equals 15 residues.

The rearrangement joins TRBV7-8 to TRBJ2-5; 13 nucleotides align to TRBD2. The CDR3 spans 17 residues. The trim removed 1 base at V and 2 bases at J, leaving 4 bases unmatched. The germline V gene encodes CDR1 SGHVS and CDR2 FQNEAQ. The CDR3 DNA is TGTGCCAGCAGCTTAGTTGCGACTAGCGGGGGGCAAGAGACCCAGTACTTC. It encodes CASSLVATSGGQETQYF.

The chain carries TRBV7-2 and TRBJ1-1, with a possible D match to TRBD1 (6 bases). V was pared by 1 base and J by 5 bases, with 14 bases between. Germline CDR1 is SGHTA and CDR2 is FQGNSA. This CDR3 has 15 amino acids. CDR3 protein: CASSLVGGAETEAFF. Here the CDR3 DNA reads TGTGCCAGCAGCTTAGTTGGGGGCGCGGAGACTGAAGCTTTCTTT.

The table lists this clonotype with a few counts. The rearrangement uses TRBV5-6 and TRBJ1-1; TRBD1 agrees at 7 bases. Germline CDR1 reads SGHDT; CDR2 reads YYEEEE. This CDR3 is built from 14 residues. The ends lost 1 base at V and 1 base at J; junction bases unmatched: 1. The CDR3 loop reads CASSLTGANTEAFF. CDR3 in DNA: TGTGCCAGCAGCTTGACAGGGGCGAACACTGAAGCTTTCTTT. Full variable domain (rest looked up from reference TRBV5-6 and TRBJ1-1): DAGVTQSPTHLIKTRGQQVTLRCSPKSGHDTVSWYQQALGQGPQFIFQYYEEEERQRGNFPDRFSGHQFPNYSSELNVNALLLGDSALYLCASSLTGANTEAFFGQGTRLTVV.

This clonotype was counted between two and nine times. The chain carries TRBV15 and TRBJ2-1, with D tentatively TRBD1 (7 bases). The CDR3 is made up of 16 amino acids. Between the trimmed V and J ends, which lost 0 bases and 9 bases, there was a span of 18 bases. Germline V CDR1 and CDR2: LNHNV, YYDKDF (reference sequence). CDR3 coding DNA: TGTGCCACCAGCAGAGATCAGGCAGGGGGGCGCGTTGAGCAGTTCTTC. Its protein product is CATSRDQAGGRVEQFF.

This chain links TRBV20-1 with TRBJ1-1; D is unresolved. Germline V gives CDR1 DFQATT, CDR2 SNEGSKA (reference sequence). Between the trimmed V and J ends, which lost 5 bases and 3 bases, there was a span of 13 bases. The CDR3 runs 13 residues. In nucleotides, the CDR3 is TGCAGTGCTGCCCCAGGAGGCGACACTGAAGCTTTCTTT. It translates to CSAAPGGDTEAFF.

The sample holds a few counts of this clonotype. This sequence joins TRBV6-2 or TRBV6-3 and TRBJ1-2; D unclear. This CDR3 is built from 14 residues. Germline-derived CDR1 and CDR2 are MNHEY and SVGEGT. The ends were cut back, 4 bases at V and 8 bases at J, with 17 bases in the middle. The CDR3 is CASSLDGNPRGYTF. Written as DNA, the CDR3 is TGTGCCAGCAGTTTGGACGGAAACCCTCGGGGCTACACCTTC.